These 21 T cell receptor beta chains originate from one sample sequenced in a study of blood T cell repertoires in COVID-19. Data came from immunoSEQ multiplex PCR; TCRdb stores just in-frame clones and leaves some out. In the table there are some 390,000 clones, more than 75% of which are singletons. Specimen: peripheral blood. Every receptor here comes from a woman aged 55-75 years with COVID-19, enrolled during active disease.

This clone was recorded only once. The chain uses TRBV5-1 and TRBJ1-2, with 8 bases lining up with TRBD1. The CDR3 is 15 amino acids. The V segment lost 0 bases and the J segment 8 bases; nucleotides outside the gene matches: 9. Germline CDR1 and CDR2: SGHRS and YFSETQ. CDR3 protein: CASSLVSQGGIGYTF. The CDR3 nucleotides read TGCGCCAGCAGCTTGGTCTCACAGGGGGGAATAGGCTACACCTTC.

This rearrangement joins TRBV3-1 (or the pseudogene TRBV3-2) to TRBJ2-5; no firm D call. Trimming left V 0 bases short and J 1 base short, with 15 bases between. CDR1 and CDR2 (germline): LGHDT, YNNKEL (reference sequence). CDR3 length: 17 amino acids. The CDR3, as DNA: TGTGCCAGCAGCCAAGAACGAGTTCGACGGAGCCAAGAGACCCAGTACTTC. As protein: CASSQERVRRSQETQYF.

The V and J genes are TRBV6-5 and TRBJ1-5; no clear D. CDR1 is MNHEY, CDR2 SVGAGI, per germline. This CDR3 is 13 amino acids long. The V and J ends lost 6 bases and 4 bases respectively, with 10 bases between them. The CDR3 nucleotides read TGTGCCAGCAGCCTACCGAGTAATCAGCCCCAGCATTTT. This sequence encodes CASSLPSNQPQHF.

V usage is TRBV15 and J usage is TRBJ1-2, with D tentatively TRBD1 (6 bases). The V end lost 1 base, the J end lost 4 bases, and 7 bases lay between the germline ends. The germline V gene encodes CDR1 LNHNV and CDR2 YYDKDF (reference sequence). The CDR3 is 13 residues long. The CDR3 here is CATSRADSYGYTF. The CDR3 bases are TGTGCCACCAGCAGAGCGGACAGCTATGGCTACACCTTC.

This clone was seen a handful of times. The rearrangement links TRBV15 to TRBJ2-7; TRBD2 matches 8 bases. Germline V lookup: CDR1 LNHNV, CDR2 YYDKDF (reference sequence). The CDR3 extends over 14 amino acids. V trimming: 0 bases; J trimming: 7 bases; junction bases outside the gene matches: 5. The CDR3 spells CATSRDGLAQEQYF. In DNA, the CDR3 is TGTGCCACCAGCAGAGATGGACTAGCACAAGAGCAGTACTTC.

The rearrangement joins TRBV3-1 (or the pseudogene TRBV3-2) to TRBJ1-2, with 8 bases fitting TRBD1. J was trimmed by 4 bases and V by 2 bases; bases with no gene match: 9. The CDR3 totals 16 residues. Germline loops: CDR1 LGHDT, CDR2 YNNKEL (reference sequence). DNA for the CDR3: TGTGCCAGCAGCCAACGGACAGGGTCGGACGGCTATGGCTACACCTTC. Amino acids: CASSQRTGSDGYGYTF.

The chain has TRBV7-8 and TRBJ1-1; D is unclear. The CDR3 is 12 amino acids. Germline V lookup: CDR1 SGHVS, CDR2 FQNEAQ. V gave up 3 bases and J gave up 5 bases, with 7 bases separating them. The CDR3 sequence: CASSLRKTEAFF. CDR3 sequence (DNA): TGTGCCAGCAGCTTGAGGAAGACTGAAGCTTTCTTT.

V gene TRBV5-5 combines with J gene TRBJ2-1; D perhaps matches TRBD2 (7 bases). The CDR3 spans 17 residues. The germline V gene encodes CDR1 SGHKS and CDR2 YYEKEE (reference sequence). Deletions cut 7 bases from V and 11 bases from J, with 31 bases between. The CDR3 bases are TGTGCCAGCGGATCTCCCGGTTTGGGGGGGGGCGGCAAGCAGCAGTTCTTC. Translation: CASGSPGLGGGGKQQFF. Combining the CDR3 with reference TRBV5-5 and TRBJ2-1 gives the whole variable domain DAGVTQSPTHLIKTRGQQVTLRCSPISGHKSVSWYQQVLGQGPQFIFQYYEKEERGRGNFPDRFSARQFPNYSSELNVNALLLGDSALYLCASGSPGLGGGGKQQFFGPGTRLTVL.

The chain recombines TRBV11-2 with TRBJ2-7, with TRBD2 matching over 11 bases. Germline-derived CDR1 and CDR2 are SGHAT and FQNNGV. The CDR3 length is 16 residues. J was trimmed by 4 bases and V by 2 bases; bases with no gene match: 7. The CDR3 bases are TGTGCCAGCAGCTTACTAGCGGGGGGATCTTTGTACGAGCAGTACTTC. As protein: CASSLLAGGSLYEQYF.

The CDR3 loop reads CASTMDRNTGELFF. CDR3 in DNA: TGTGCCAGTACCATGGACAGGAACACCGGGGAGCTGTTTTTT. This chain links TRBV19 with TRBJ2-2; D perhaps matches TRBD1 (6 bases). V was cut by 7 bases and J by 1 base, with 10 bases left in between. Germline CDR1 reads LNHDA; CDR2 reads SQIVND (reference sequence). CDR3 size: 14 residues.

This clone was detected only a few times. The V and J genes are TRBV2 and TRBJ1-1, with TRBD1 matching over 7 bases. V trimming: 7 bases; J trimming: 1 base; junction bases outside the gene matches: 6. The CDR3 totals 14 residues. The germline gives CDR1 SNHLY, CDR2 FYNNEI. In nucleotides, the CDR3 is TGTGCCAGCACTCCGGGACAGAGGAACACTGAAGCTTTCTTT. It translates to CASTPGQRNTEAFF.

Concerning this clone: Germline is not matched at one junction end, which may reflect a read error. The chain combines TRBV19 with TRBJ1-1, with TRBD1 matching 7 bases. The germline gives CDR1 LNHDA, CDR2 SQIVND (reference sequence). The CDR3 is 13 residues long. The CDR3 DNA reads TGTGCCAGTAGGTCCCAAACAGGGGCTGATGCTTTCTTT. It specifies CASRSQTGADAFF.

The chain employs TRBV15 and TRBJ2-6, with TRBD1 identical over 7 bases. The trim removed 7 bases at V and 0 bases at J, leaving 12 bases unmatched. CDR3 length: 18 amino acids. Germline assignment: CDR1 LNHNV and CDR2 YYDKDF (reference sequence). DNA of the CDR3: TGTGCCACCAACCCGGGACAGATCCTTTCCTCTGGGGCCAACGTCCTGACTTTC. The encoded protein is CATNPGQILSSGANVLTF.

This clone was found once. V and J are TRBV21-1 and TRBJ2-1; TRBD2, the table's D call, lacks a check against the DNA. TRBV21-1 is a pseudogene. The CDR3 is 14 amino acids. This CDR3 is CASTRDRATNEQFF. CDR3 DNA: TGTGCCAGCACCCGGGATCGGGCGACCAATGAGCAGTTCTTC.

The CDR3 region is CASSLMGQTGELFF. The CDR3 region has the DNA TGTGCCAGCAGTTTGATGGGGCAGACCGGGGAGCTGTTTTTT. The chain couples TRBV28 to TRBJ2-2, with D perhaps TRBD1 (5 bases). This CDR3 is 14 amino acids long. The V end was cut by 3 bases, the J end by 5 bases, with 10 bases between. Germline CDR1 is MDHEN and CDR2 is SYDVKM.

DNA for the CDR3: TGTGCCAGCAGTGCCAGACTCTTCGGGGACACTGAAGCTTTCTTT. Protein: CASSARLFGDTEAFF. The genes are TRBV28 and TRBJ1-1; D not resolved. V was trimmed by 5 bases and J by 3 bases, leaving 16 bases between them. The germline V gene encodes CDR1 MDHEN and CDR2 SYDVKM. The CDR3 spans 15 residues.

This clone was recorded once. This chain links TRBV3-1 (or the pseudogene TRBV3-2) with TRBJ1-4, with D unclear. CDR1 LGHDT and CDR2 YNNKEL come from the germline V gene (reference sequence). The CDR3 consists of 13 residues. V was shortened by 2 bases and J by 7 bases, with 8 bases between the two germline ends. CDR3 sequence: CASSQRESEKLFF. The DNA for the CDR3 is TGTGCCAGCAGCCAACGCGAAAGTGAAAAACTGTTTTTT.

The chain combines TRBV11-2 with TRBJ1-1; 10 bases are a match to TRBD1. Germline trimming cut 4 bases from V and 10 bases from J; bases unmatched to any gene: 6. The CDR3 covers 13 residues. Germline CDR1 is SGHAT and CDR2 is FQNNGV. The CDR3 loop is CASSSGQGLVAFF. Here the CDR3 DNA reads TGTGCCAGCAGCTCGGGACAGGGGCTCGTAGCTTTCTTT.

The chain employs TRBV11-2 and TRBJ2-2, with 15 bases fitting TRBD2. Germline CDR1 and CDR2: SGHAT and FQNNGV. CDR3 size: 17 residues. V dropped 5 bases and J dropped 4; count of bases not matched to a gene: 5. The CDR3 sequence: CASSPGLAGGLTGELFF. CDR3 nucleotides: TGTGCCAGCAGCCCCGGACTAGCGGGGGGGCTCACCGGGGAGCTGTTTTTT.

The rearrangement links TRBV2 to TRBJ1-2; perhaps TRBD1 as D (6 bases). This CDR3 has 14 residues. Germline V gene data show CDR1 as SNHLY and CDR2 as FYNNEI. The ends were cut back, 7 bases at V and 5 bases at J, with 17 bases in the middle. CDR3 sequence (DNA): TGTGCCAGCACCCCACGGACAGTAGTTTATGGCTACACCTTC. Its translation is CASTPRTVVYGYTF.

The CDR3 DNA reads TGTGCCAGCAGTTATCTAGGGACATCGAACACCGGGGAGCTGTTTTTT. It is translated as CASSYLGTSNTGELFF. The chain recombines TRBV6-5 with TRBJ2-2; the D gene is possibly TRBD1 (6 bases). There are 16 residues in the CDR3. The germline V gene encodes CDR1 MNHEY and CDR2 SVGAGI. Between the trimmed V and J ends, which lost 3 bases and 0 bases, there was a span of 11 bases.